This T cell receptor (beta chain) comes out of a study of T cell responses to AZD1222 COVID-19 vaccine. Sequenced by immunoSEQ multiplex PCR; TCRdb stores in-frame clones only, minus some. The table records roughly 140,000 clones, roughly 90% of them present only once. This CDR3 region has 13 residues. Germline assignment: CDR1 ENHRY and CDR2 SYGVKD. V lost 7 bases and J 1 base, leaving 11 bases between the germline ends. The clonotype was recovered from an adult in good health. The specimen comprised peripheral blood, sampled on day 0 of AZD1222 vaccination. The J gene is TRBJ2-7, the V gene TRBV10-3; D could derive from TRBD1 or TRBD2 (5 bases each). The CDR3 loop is CAITGTESYEQYF. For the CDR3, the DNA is TGTGCCATCACTGGGACGGAGTCCTACGAGCAGTACTTC.